Here is one T cell receptor beta chain with its context. Its antigen specificity is not known. Base qualities are not at hand, and no much larger clone is one base apart. The method behind the library was the immunoSEQ multiplex PCR assay. TCRdb holds this immuneACCESS table with in-frame rearrangements only. Some clones are missing; in checked studies, unresolved V genes explain under half, and the rest has no known cause. Within this sample are 95,000 to 150,000 clones, with 85% to 90% of them counted one time only. Of the sample, about 13% is held by the ten largest clones. V and J lose 0 bases and 2 bases, and a span of 11 bases separates them. There are 15 amino acids in the CDR3, from cysteine to phenylalanine inclusive. Only the CDR3 DNA is retained, 45 bases long and in frame from the first base. Taken from the germline V gene, the CDR1 and CDR2 loops are MGHRA and YSYEKL. The data were obtained in a study of PD-1 blockade in mismatch repair-deficient tumors (dated by TCRdb to 2017 to 2019). At the level of the whole study: Between late 2013 and 2016, more than 75 consecutive patients with 12 mismatch repair-deficient cancer types, all previously treated and progressing, were enrolled in the trial. Deep sequencing of TCR CDR3 regions was used to track tumor-associated T cell clones in peripheral blood of patients responding to PD-1 blockade. Broader findings and caveats from the paper: Tumor-resident clones, often undetectable in blood before treatment, expanded rapidly after pembrolizumab and then contracted, generally before radiologic responses.

For every enrolled patient, mismatch repair deficiency was confirmed by either polymerase chain reaction or immunohistochemistry. TCR sequencing was carried out for three patients who responded to pembrolizumab therapy. Pembrolizumab PD-1 blockade was prospectively tested in advanced mismatch repair-deficient cancers, regardless of tissue of origin, in the phase II trial. Peripheral blood T cell samples were gathered serially, both before PD-1 blockade started and at multiple time points afterward. Blood sampling time points were reported as weeks after the first dose of pembrolizumab. This sequence uses TRBV4-1 and TRBJ2-7; the best D guess is TRBD2, with 6 bases matching. Source: peripheral blood, taken 44 weeks after starting pembrolizumab. This receptor was taken from an adult with mismatch repair-deficient cancer. This receptor carries the CDR3 CASSQEEGPTYEQYF. Here is the DNA: TGCGCCAGCAGCCAAGAGGAGGGGCCCACCTACGAGCAGTACTTC.